Sequencing of this T cell receptor beta chain was carried out in a study of neurological immune-mediated disorders. This clonotype was recorded many times. TCRdb reprocessed the 5' RACE reads with MiXCR, giving one entry per CDR3 protein. The sample holds 66,000 or so distinct CDR3 sequences, 3% to 4% seen once. The CDR3 contains 15 residues. V lost 0 bases, J lost 4 bases, and 4 bases stayed unmatched. The V gene's germline CDR1 is SGHRS and CDR2 YFSETQ. The TCR comes from a man aged 35-49 years with multiple sclerosis. This chain links TRBV5-1 with TRBJ2-3; 8 nucleotides align to TRBD2. The material sequenced was PBMCs. The CDR3 here is CASSLGRGASDTQYF. DNA of the CDR3: TGCGCCAGCAGCTTGGGGCGGGGGGCATCAGATACGCAGTATTTT. Filled out from reference TRBV5-1 and TRBJ2-3, the complete variable domain reads KAGVTQTPRYLIKTRGQQVTLSCSPISGHRSVSWYQQTPGQGLQFLFEYFSETQRNKGNFPGRFSGRQFSNSRSEMNVSTLELGDSALYLCASSLGRGASDTQYFGPGTRLTVL.